These 15 T cell receptor beta chains were all obtained from the same sample, sequenced in a study of T cells after yellow fever vaccination. TCRdb recomputed calls from the 5' RACE reads with MiXCR, one row per CDR3 protein. This table holds a few hundred thousand distinct CDR3 sequences, around 10% found once. The source was PBMCs, collected on the day of the first yellow fever vaccination. The receptors shown here come from a man younger than 35 who received the YFV17D yellow fever vaccine.

This clonotype was observed at least ten times. The genes are TRBV29-1 and TRBJ2-5, with no clear D. The CDR3 has 13 amino acids. The V gene lost 4 bases and the J gene lost 2 bases, with 11 bases spanning the gap. Germline loops: CDR1 SQVTM, CDR2 ANQGSEA. CDR3 coding DNA: TGCAGCGTTGCCAAAAATATACAAGAGACCCAGTACTTC. It codes for CSVAKNIQETQYF.

This clonotype was detected a few times. This chain uses TRBV27 with TRBJ1-1; TRBD1 matches 7 bases. Germline CDR1 is MNHEY and CDR2 is SMNVEV (reference sequence). CDR3 length equals 14 residues. The V gene end was trimmed by 7 bases and the J gene end by 0 bases; junction bases not matched to a gene: 5. CDR3 amino acids: CASKGGTVNTEAFF. The CDR3 region has the DNA TGTGCCAGCAAAGGGGGGACAGTGAACACTGAAGCTTTCTTT.

There are a few counts of this clonotype. The chain uses TRBV15 and TRBJ2-7; a weak D match, TRBD2 (6 bases). V shed 6 bases and J shed 2 bases, with 20 bases lying between them. From germline, CDR1 is LNHNV and CDR2 YYDKDF (reference sequence). The CDR3 sequence is 16 residues long. The CDR3 spells CATSNPSAGRTYEQYF. The CDR3 bases are TGTGCCACCAGTAACCCCTCGGCGGGGCGAACCTACGAGCAGTACTTC. Full variable domain (missing parts from reference TRBV15 and TRBJ2-7): DAMVIQNPRYQVTQFGKPVTLSCSQTLNHNVMYWYQQKSSQAPKLLFHYYDKDFNNEADTPDNFQSRRPNTSFCFLDIRSPGLGDTAMYLCATSNPSAGRTYEQYFGPGTRLTVT.

This clonotype was picked up many times. V gene TRBV19 combines with J gene TRBJ2-1, with TRBD1 matching over 9 bases. J was trimmed by 6 bases and V by 6 bases; bases with no gene match: 9. CDR3 length equals 15 residues. Germline CDR1 LNHDA, CDR2 SQIVND (reference sequence). CDR3 amino acids: CASRPGDRDSNEQFF. Written as DNA, the CDR3 is TGTGCCAGTAGGCCCGGGGACAGGGATTCCAATGAGCAGTTCTTC.

This clonotype was seen more than once but under ten times. The rearrangement joins TRBV5-5 to TRBJ1-5, with D possibly matching TRBD1 (6 bases). This CDR3 region has 15 residues. Trimming stripped 0 bases from V and 5 bases from J, with 12 bases between. CDR1 is SGHKS, CDR2 YYEKEE, per germline (reference sequence). CDR3 sequence (DNA): TGTGCCAGCAGCTTGGTAACAGGGTTGGATCAGCCCCAGCATTTT. Protein sequence: CASSLVTGLDQPQHF. Variable domain in full (rest from reference TRBV5-5 and TRBJ1-5): DAGVTQSPTHLIKTRGQQVTLRCSPISGHKSVSWYQQVLGQGPQFIFQYYEKEERGRGNFPDRFSARQFPNYSSELNVNALLLGDSALYLCASSLVTGLDQPQHFGDGTRLSIL.

The chain couples TRBV7-2 to TRBJ2-7; 12 bases match TRBD2. With V trimmed by 5 bases and J by 5 bases, 7 bases remained unmatched. From germline, CDR1 is SGHTA and CDR2 FQGNSA. CDR3 length: 15 amino acids. This CDR3 reads CASSNQLAGGNEQYV. CDR3 nucleotides: TGTGCCAGCAGCAATCAACTAGCGGGGGGTAACGAGCAGTACGTC.

CDR3: CASSATYRDREINQPQHF. CDR3 sequence (DNA): TGTGCCAGCAGCGCAACTTACCGGGACAGGGAGATCAATCAGCCCCAGCATTTT. This chain uses TRBV7-3 with TRBJ1-5, with 9 positions matching TRBD1. The V gene end was trimmed by 5 bases and the J gene end by 3 bases; junction bases not matched to a gene: 14. The CDR3 length is 18 residues. CDR1 is SGHTA and CDR2 is FQGTGA in the germline V gene. The complete variable domain, with remaining parts taken from reference TRBV7-3 and TRBJ1-5, reads GAGVSQTPSNKVTEKGKYVELRCDPISGHTALYWYRQSLGQGPEFLIYFQGTGAADDSGLPNDRFFAVRPEGSVSTLKIQRTERGDSAVYLCASSATYRDREINQPQHFGDGTRLSIL.

The chain recombines TRBV5-1 with TRBJ1-6, with D uncertain. The CDR3 is 15 amino acids. V lost 0 bases to trimming and J lost 10 bases, with 14 bases between them. Germline CDR1 is SGHRS and CDR2 is YFSETQ. For the CDR3, the DNA is TGCGCCAGCAGCTTGGCAGGTTCGGGAGAGTCACCCCTCCACTTT. Protein product: CASSLAGSGESPLHF. The variable domain in full, completed from reference TRBV5-1 and TRBJ1-6, reads KAGVTQTPRYLIKTRGQQVTLSCSPISGHRSVSWYQQTPGQGLQFLFEYFSETQRNKGNFPGRFSGRQFSNSRSEMNVSTLELGDSALYLCASSLAGSGESPLHFGNGTRLTVT.

This clonotype showed up many times. The chain combines TRBV29-1 with TRBJ1-2; a possible D gene is TRBD1 (6 bases). V dropped 6 bases and J dropped 2 bases, with 13 bases sitting between them. Germline V gene data show CDR1 as SQVTM and CDR2 as ANQGSEA. This CDR3 has 13 amino acids. The CDR3 is CSVETGKNYGYTF. As DNA, the CDR3 is TGCAGCGTGGAAACAGGGAAAAACTATGGCTACACCTTC.

The gene calls are TRBV12-3 or TRBV12-4 and TRBJ2-1, with 7 nucleotides matching TRBD2. V gave up 6 bases and J gave up 6 bases; unmatched junction bases: 11. The CDR3 has 15 amino acids. The DNA of the CDR3 is TGTGCCAGCAGCCAATGGAGGGGACTAACCAATGAGCAGTTCTTC. As protein: CASSQWRGLTNEQFF.

The chain combines TRBV12-3 or TRBV12-4 with TRBJ2-5; 7 nucleotides align to TRBD2. Trimming cost V 8 bases and J 2 bases; bases outside gene matches: 5. This CDR3 comprises 13 residues. The CDR3 spells CASGFGGQETQYF. DNA of the CDR3: TGTGCCAGCGGATTCGGGGGGCAAGAGACCCAGTACTTC.

V usage is TRBV5-1 and J usage is TRBJ1-1; D may be TRBD1 (6 bases). V was cut by 4 bases and J by 0 bases, with 10 bases left in between. CDR3 length: 14 amino acids. Germline loops: CDR1 SGHRS, CDR2 YFSETQ. CDR3 sequence: CASSQDSVNTEAFF. CDR3 nucleotide sequence: TGCGCCAGCAGCCAGGACAGCGTGAACACTGAAGCTTTCTTT. Variable domain in full (rest from reference TRBV5-1 and TRBJ1-1): KAGVTQTPRYLIKTRGQQVTLSCSPISGHRSVSWYQQTPGQGLQFLFEYFSETQRNKGNFPGRFSGRQFSNSRSEMNVSTLELGDSALYLCASSQDSVNTEAFFGQGTRLTVV.

The chain links TRBV12-5 to TRBJ2-1; 9 positions agree with TRBD1. J was trimmed by 7 bases and V by 5 bases; bases with no gene match: 9. CDR3 length equals 15 residues. The V gene's germline CDR1 is LGHNT and CDR2 FRNRAP. This chain's CDR3 is CASGPGQGPKNEQFF. In nucleotides, the CDR3 is TGTGCTAGTGGTCCCGGACAGGGGCCGAAGAATGAGCAGTTCTTC. Full variable domain (remainder filled in from reference TRBV12-5 and TRBJ2-1): DARVTQTPRHKVTEMGQEVTMRCQPILGHNTVFWYRQTMMQGLELLAYFRNRAPLDDSGMPKDRFSAEMPDATLATLKIQPSEPRDSAVYFCASGPGQGPKNEQFFGPGTRLTVL.

Of note for this clonotype: A much larger clone sits a single nucleotide away, making a read error possible. The chain couples TRBV5-1 to TRBJ2-6, with unresolved D. The CDR3 is 13 amino acids. Looked up from germline, CDR1 is SGHRS and CDR2 is YFSETQ. The V gene lost 9 bases and the J gene lost 0 bases, with 7 bases spanning the gap. Here the CDR3 reads CAIRISGANVLTF. Written as DNA, the CDR3 is TGCGCCATCAGGATCTCTGGGGCCAACGTCCTGACTTTC.

The chain carries TRBV5-8 and TRBJ2-7; D perhaps matches TRBD2 (5 bases). V lost 4 bases and J lost 0, with 11 bases in between. Germline V gives CDR1 SGHTS, CDR2 YDEGEE. The CDR3 extends over 14 amino acids. CDR3 loop: CASSADLYSYEQYV. In nucleotides, the CDR3 is TGTGCCAGCAGCGCGGACTTGTACTCCTACGAGCAGTACGTC.